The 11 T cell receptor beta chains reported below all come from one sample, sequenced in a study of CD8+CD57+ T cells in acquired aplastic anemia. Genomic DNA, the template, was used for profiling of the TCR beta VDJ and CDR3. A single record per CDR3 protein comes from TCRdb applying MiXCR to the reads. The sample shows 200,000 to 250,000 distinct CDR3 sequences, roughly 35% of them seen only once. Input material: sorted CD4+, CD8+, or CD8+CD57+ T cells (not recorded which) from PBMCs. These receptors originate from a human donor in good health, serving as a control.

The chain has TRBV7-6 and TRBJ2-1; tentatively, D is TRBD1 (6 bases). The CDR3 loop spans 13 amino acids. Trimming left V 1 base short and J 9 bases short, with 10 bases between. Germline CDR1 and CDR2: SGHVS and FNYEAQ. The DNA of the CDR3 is TGTGCCAGCAGCTTAGGGGGGCGGAGTGAGCAGTTCTTC. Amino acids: CASSLGGRSEQFF.

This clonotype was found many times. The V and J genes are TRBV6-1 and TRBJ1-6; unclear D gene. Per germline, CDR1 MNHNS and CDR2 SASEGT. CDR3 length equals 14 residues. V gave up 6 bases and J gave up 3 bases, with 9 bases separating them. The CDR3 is CASSRNRYNSPLHF. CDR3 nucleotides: TGTGCCAGCAGCAGAAACCGCTATAATTCACCCCTCCACTTT.

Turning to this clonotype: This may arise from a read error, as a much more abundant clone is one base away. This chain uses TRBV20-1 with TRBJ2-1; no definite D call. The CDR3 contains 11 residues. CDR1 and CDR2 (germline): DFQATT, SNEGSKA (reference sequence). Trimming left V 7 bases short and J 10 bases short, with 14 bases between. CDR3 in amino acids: CSVEAPAEQFF. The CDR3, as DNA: TGCAGTGTTGAGGCACCCGCCGAGCAGTTCTTC.

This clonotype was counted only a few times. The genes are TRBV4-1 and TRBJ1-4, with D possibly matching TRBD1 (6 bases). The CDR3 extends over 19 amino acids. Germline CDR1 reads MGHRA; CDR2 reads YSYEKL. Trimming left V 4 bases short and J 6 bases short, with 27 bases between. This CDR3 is CASSRMGRGRTDGDEKLFF. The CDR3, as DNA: TGCGCCAGCAGCCGAATGGGGCGGGGGCGGACAGACGGTGATGAAAAACTGTTTTTT.

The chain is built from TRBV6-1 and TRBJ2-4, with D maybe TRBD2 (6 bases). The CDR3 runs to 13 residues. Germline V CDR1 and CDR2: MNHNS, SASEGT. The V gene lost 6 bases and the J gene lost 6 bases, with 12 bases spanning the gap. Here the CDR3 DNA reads TGTGCCAGCAGCCGTACGGGACTAAACATTCAGTACTTC. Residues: CASSRTGLNIQYF.

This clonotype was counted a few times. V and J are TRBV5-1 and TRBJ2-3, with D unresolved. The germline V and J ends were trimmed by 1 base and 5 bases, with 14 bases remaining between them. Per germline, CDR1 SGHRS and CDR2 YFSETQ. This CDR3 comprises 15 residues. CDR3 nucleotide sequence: TGCGCCAGCAGCTTGTACAAGGAAATCAGAGATACGCAGTATTTT. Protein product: CASSLYKEIRDTQYF.

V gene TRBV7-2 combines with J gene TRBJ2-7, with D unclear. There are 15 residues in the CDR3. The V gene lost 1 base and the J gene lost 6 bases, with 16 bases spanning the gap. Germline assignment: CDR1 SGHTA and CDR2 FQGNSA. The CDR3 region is CASSLVGQNSAEQYF. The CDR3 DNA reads TGTGCCAGCAGCTTAGTTGGTCAAAATTCTGCCGAGCAGTACTTC.

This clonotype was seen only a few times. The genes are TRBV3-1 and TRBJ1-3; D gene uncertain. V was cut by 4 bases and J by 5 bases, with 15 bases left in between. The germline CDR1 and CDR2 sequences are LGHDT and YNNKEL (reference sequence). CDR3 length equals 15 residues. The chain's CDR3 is CASSPRRVPRNTIYF. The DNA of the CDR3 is TGTGCCAGCAGCCCCCGACGAGTGCCGAGAAACACCATATATTTT.

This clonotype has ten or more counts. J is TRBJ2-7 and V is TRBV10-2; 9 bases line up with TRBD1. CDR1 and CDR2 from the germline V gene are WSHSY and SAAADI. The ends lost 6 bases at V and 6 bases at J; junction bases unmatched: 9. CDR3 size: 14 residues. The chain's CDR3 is CASRGTGGAFEQYF. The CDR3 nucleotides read TGCGCCAGCAGGGGTACAGGGGGCGCGTTCGAGCAGTACTTC.

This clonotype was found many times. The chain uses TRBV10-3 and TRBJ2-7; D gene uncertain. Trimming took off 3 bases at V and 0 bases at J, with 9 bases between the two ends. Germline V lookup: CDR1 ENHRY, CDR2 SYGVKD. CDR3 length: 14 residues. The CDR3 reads CAISDGTSSYEQYF. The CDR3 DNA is TGTGCCATCAGTGATGGCACCAGCTCCTACGAGCAGTACTTC.

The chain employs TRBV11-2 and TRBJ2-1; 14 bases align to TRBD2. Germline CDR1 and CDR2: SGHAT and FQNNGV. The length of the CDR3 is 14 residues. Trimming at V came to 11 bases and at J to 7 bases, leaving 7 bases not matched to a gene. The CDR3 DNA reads TGTGCCTGGAGTCGGACTAGCGGGAGGAATGAGCAGTTCTTC. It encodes CAWSRTSGRNEQFF.